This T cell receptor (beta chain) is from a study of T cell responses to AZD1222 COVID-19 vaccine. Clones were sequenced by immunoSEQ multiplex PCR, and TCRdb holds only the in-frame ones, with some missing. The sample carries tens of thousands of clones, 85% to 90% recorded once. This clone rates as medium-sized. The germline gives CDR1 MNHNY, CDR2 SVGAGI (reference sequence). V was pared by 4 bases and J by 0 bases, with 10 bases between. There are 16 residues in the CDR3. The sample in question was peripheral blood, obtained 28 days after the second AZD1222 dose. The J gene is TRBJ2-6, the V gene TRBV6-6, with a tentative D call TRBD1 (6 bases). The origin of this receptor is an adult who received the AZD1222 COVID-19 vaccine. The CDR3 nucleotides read TGTGCCAGCAGTTTGGGGACAACCTCTGGGGCCAACGTCCTGACTTTC. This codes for CASSLGTTSGANVLTF.